The rows below give T cell receptor beta chains drawn from one sample of a study of early T cells in non-severe SARS-CoV-2 infection. TCRdb passed the 5' RACE reads through MiXCR, listing each CDR3 protein once. The sample has 48,000 or so distinct CDR3 sequences, around 6.4% seen once. The sample was whole blood, taken at baseline. The source is an adult who was a healthcare worker with PCR-confirmed SARS-CoV-2 infection or an uninfected control (not recorded which). Each CDR3 is given with its conserved first and last residue. Each record gives: clone size, D gene, V gene, J gene, CDR3 protein, CDR3 DNA. A D gene is named only where the DNA matches it firmly. Clone size appears in some rows only: once, few, many, or a class for an expanded clone.

size: .; D: TRBD2; V: TRBV30; J: TRBJ2-5; CDR3: CAWSHGGETQYF; DNA: TGTGCCTGGAGTCACGGGGGGGAGACCCAGTACTTC
size: many; D: .; V: TRBV5-5; J: TRBJ2-7; CDR3: CASSLGRRDRRSYEQYF; DNA: TGTGCCAGCAGCTTGGGACGGCGTGACAGGCGGTCCTACGAGCAGTACTTC
size: few; D: TRBD1; V: TRBV28; J: TRBJ1-5; CDR3: CASSLGQGKQPQHF; DNA: TGTGCCAGCAGTTTGGGACAGGGAAAACAGCCCCAGCATTTT
size: .; D: TRBD1; V: TRBV18; J: TRBJ2-1; CDR3: CASSPQGTVSYNEQFF; DNA: TGTGCCAGCTCACCACAAGGGACAGTTTCCTACAATGAGCAGTTCTTC
size: few; D: .; V: TRBV7-2; J: TRBJ1-1; CDR3: CASSFGQMNTEAFF; DNA: TGTGCCAGCAGCTTTGGACAGATGAACACTGAAGCTTTCTTT
size: many; D: TRBD2; V: TRBV2; J: TRBJ2-1; CDR3: CASTQGGFSPYNEQFF; DNA: TGTGCCAGCACCCAGGGAGGGTTCTCCCCCTACAATGAGCAGTTCTTC
size: .; D: .; V: TRBV20-1; J: TRBJ2-3; CDR3: CSARLGAGRTDTQYF; DNA: TGCAGTGCTAGACTGGGGGCGGGGCGCACAGATACGCAGTATTTT
size: .; D: TRBD1; V: TRBV7-2; J: TRBJ2-5; CDR3: CASGEQGIQGETQYF; DNA: TGTGCCAGCGGGGAACAGGGGATCCAGGGAGAGACCCAGTACTTC
size: .; D: .; V: TRBV28; J: TRBJ2-5; CDR3: CASGRQLQETQYF; DNA: TGTGCCAGCGGGAGACAGCTCCAAGAGACCCAGTACTTC
size: many; D: TRBD1; V: TRBV28; J: TRBJ1-5; CDR3: CASRASGTGVNQPQHF; DNA: TGTGCCAGCAGGGCGTCCGGGACAGGGGTGAATCAGCCCCAGCATTTT
size: .; D: TRBD1; V: TRBV6-5; J: TRBJ2-7; CDR3: CASTGGRGLYEQYF; DNA: TGTGCCAGCACCGGAGGCAGGGGGCTCTACGAGCAGTACTTC
size: many; D: .; V: TRBV6-6; J: TRBJ2-5; CDR3: CASSYHETQYF; DNA: TGTGCCAGCAGTTACCACGAGACCCAGTACTTC
size: .; D: .; V: TRBV4-2; J: TRBJ2-3; CDR3: CASSPSPSVISSTDTQYF; DNA: TGTGCCAGCAGCCCCAGCCCATCCGTGATTTCTAGCACAGATACGCAGTATTTT
size: many; D: .; V: TRBV20-1; J: TRBJ1-1; CDR3: CSAVRGANTEAFF; DNA: TGCAGTGCTGTCAGGGGAGCGAACACTGAAGCTTTCTTT
size: many; D: TRBD1; V: TRBV5-5; J: TRBJ2-1; CDR3: CASSSGTGNEQFF; DNA: TGTGCCAGCAGCTCCGGGACAGGGAATGAGCAGTTCTTC
size: .; D: TRBD2; V: TRBV12-3/TRBV12-4; J: TRBJ2-3; CDR3: CASSSRGGAQYF; DNA: TGTGCCAGCAGTTCCCGGGGGGGTGCGCAGTATTTT
size: many; D: TRBD2; V: TRBV6-5; J: TRBJ2-2; CDR3: CASSYRGLAATGELFF; DNA: TGTGCCAGCAGTTACCGTGGACTAGCAGCCACCGGGGAGCTGTTTTTT
size: .; D: .; V: TRBV28; J: TRBJ2-3; CDR3: CASSPTGDTDTQYF; DNA: TGTGCCAGCAGTCCCACGGGGGACACAGATACGCAGTATTTT
size: .; D: .; V: TRBV5-1; J: TRBJ1-3; CDR3: CASSLAVLMAEDTSGNTIYF; DNA: TGCGCCAGCAGCTTGGCCGTTCTTATGGCAGAGGATACCTCTGGAAACACCATATATTTT
size: many; D: .; V: TRBV5-4; J: TRBJ2-3; CDR3: CASSPQGYTQYF; DNA: TGTGCCAGCAGCCCCCAAGGGTATACGCAGTATTTT
size: few; D: .; V: TRBV7-9; J: TRBJ1-5; CDR3: CASSLEGYGQPQHF; DNA: TGTGCCAGCAGCTTAGAAGGATATGGTCAGCCCCAGCATTTT
size: many; D: .; V: TRBV7-9; J: TRBJ2-7; CDR3: CASSFFGAYSYEQYF; DNA: TGTGCCAGCAGCTTTTTTGGGGCCTACTCCTACGAGCAGTACTTC
size: many; D: .; V: TRBV7-2; J: TRBJ2-2; CDR3: CASSSGQDTGELFF; DNA: TGTGCCAGCAGCTCCGGACAAGACACCGGGGAGCTGTTTTTT
size: .; D: TRBD2; V: TRBV7-2; J: TRBJ2-7; CDR3: CASSLGLAGLDEQYF; DNA: TGTGCCAGCAGCTTAGGGCTAGCGGGATTAGACGAGCAGTACTTC
size: few; D: .; V: TRBV5-1; J: TRBJ2-2; CDR3: CASSGSVANTGELFF; DNA: TGCGCCAGCAGCGGAAGCGTGGCGAACACCGGGGAGCTGTTTTTT
size: few; D: TRBD1; V: TRBV27; J: TRBJ2-7; CDR3: CASRRDRGRYEQYF; DNA: TGTGCCAGCAGGCGGGACAGGGGGCGGTACGAGCAGTACTTC
size: .; D: .; V: TRBV9; J: TRBJ2-5; CDR3: CASSVGSRETQYF; DNA: TGTGCCAGCAGCGTGGGATCTCGAGAGACCCAGTACTTC
size: .; D: .; V: TRBV21-1; J: TRBJ1-5; CDR3: CASSKMYRVREPQHF; DNA: TGTGCCAGCAGCAAAATGTACAGGGTCCGGGAGCCCCAGCATTTT
size: many; D: .; V: TRBV29-1; J: TRBJ2-1; CDR3: CSVSGPQGRSYNEQFF; DNA: TGCAGCGTTAGTGGCCCTCAGGGGCGCTCCTACAATGAGCAGTTCTTC
size: few; D: .; V: TRBV24-1; J: TRBJ2-5; CDR3: CATAQSKETQYF; DNA: TGTGCCACCGCACAGAGTAAAGAGACCCAGTACTTC
size: many; D: TRBD1; V: TRBV11-2; J: TRBJ2-7; CDR3: CASSRQGSAGEQYF; DNA: TGTGCCAGCAGCCGACAGGGGTCCGCGGGAGAGCAGTACTTC
size: few; D: TRBD2; V: TRBV2; J: TRBJ2-3; CDR3: CASSESPLAGPWIDTQYF; DNA: TGTGCCAGCAGTGAGAGCCCCCTAGCGGGCCCTTGGATAGATACGCAGTATTTT
size: many; D: .; V: TRBV5-1; J: TRBJ1-1; CDR3: CASSLTPNTEAFF; DNA: TGCGCCAGCAGCTTGACACCGAACACTGAAGCTTTCTTT
size: .; D: TRBD1; V: TRBV7-8; J: TRBJ2-1; CDR3: CASSLEQGPYNEQFF; DNA: TGTGCCAGCAGCTTAGAACAGGGGCCCTACAATGAGCAGTTCTTC
size: many; D: .; V: TRBV18; J: TRBJ1-2; CDR3: CASSPLEGGNGYTF; DNA: TGTGCCAGCTCCCCCTTAGAGGGGGGCAATGGCTACACCTTC
size: many; D: TRBD1; V: TRBV10-2; J: TRBJ1-1; CDR3: CASSRDSSTEAFF; DNA: TGCGCCAGCAGCCGGGACAGCTCCACTGAAGCTTTCTTT
size: few; D: TRBD1; V: TRBV5-5; J: TRBJ2-7; CDR3: CASSLLQGAREQYF; DNA: TGTGCCAGCAGCTTGCTACAGGGGGCACGCGAGCAGTACTTC
size: .; D: .; V: TRBV7-2; J: TRBJ2-3; CDR3: CASSPYLYTQYF; DNA: TGTGCCAGCAGCCCCTATCTATATACGCAGTATTTT
size: few; D: TRBD1; V: TRBV12-3/TRBV12-4; J: TRBJ1-2; CDR3: CASGPTGRYYGYTF; DNA: TGTGCCAGCGGCCCGACAGGGCGTTACTATGGCTACACCTTC
size: .; D: .; V: TRBV2; J: TRBJ1-5; CDR3: CASTSTGGNQPQHF; DNA: TGTGCCAGCACCTCCACCGGTGGCAATCAGCCCCAGCATTTT
size: many; D: .; V: TRBV20-1; J: TRBJ1-6; CDR3: CSASSIFYNSPLHF; DNA: TGCAGTGCTAGCTCTATCTTCTATAATTCACCCCTCCACTTT
size: many; D: .; V: TRBV18; J: TRBJ1-1; CDR3: CASSRARMNTEAFF; DNA: TGTGCCAGCTCACGGGCTAGGATGAACACTGAAGCTTTCTTT
size: .; D: TRBD2; V: TRBV29-1; J: TRBJ2-3; CDR3: CSVALAMKDTQYF; DNA: TGCAGCGTTGCACTAGCGATGAAAGATACGCAGTATTTT
size: .; D: TRBD2; V: TRBV7-9; J: TRBJ2-1; CDR3: CASSYLPGLAGVVQFF; DNA: TGTGCCAGCAGCTATCTACCGGGACTAGCAGGCGTGGTGCAGTTCTTC
size: many; D: .; V: TRBV14; J: TRBJ2-3; CDR3: CASSHRRGSTDTQYF; DNA: TGTGCCAGCAGCCACCGGCGGGGATCCACAGATACGCAGTATTTT
size: many; D: .; V: TRBV27; J: TRBJ2-4; CDR3: CASSLRGSKNIQYF; DNA: TGTGCCAGCAGTTTACGAGGGTCCAAAAACATTCAGTACTTC
size: many; D: TRBD1; V: TRBV20-1; J: TRBJ1-2; CDR3: CSALTGVGYTF; DNA: TGCAGTGCCTTGACAGGGGTCGGCTACACCTTC
size: few; D: .; V: TRBV9; J: TRBJ2-1; CDR3: CASSLPTEYNEQFF; DNA: TGTGCCAGCAGCTTACCAACGGAATACAATGAGCAGTTCTTC
size: many; D: .; V: TRBV29-1; J: TRBJ2-4; CDR3: CSVVISGNIQYF; DNA: TGCAGCGTTGTTATCTCGGGGAACATTCAGTACTTC